These 2 T cell receptor beta chains share one sample of origin, sequenced in a study of cytomegalovirus exposure and HLA in healthy donors. Vbeta (60) and Jbeta (13) primers were used in the PCR. Libraries were prepared by immunoSEQ multiplex PCR; TCRdb keeps only in-frame clonotypes and omits some of them. The sample gives about 120,000 clones, 79% of which show up once; around 4.5% is in the top ten. The sequencing input was PBMCs. Source of these receptors: a man between 25 and 39 years old in good health and CMV-seropositive.

J is TRBJ2-7 and V is TRBV5-1, with TRBD2 matching over 9 bases. CDR1 SGHRS and CDR2 YFSETQ come from the germline V gene. The J segment lost 2 bases and the V segment lost 3 bases, leaving 9 bases of the junction unmatched. This CDR3 region has 16 residues. The CDR3 DNA is TGCGCCAGCAGCTACCTACGGACTAGCGCGACCTACGAGCAGTACTTC. The encoded protein is CASSYLRTSATYEQYF.

This clone came up once. This chain links TRBV6-4 with TRBJ1-6; possibly TRBD1 for D (5 bases). V lost 4 bases and J lost 6, with 10 bases in between. The germline gives CDR1 MRHNA, CDR2 SNTAGT. The CDR3 runs 14 residues. The CDR3 here is CASSGGGSNSPLHF. CDR3 bases: TGTGCCAGCAGTGGGGGGGGAAGTAATTCACCCCTCCACTTT.